This TCR beta chain stems from a study of blood T cell repertoires in COVID-19. In the study overall: Sites in the United States, Italy and Spain provided acute and convalescent COVID-19 samples. T cells, B-cell-depleted T cells, or PBMCs provided the cDNA or gDNA that served as material.

Under the authors' procedure: The assay estimated nucleated cells by amplifying reference gene primers. Generated by immunoSEQ multiplex PCR, the TCRdb table keeps only in-frame clones and is missing some. V and J calls and clone size are as listed in that table; D and trimming were resolved from the DNA. The table shows about 190,000 clones, with around 80% occurring only once. The CDR3 is 14 amino acids. Trimming cost V 2 bases and J 5 bases; bases outside gene matches: 4. Germline CDR1 MDHEN, CDR2 SYDVKM. Sequences were obtained from peripheral blood. The receptor was derived from an elderly woman with active or convalescent COVID-19. The chain recombines TRBV28 with TRBJ1-2; 8 positions match TRBD1. CDR3 sequence: CASSLTGGDYGYTF. The CDR3 nucleotides are TGTGCCAGCAGTTTAACAGGGGGGGATTATGGCTACACCTTC.